This TCR beta chain stems from a study of HIV-infected patients and healthy controls. This clonotype was counted at least ten times. TCRdb redid the calling of the 5' RACE reads with MiXCR, one entry per CDR3 protein. Altogether 50,000 to 80,000 distinct CDR3 sequences are present, less than 20% being singletons, with the ten largest covering approximately 1.5%. The TCR comes from a human donor in good health. The sample consisted of CD4+ T cells from blood.

CDR3 nucleotide sequence: TGCAGTGCTAGGGGTAGAACTAGCGGGAGGGCAAGTGAGCAGTTCTTC. This translates into CSARGRTSGRASEQFF. The rearrangement links TRBV20-1 to TRBJ2-1; 13 positions agree with TRBD2. Looked up from germline, CDR1 is DFQATT and CDR2 is SNEGSKA (reference sequence). CDR3 length: 16 amino acids. V trimming: 3 bases; J trimming: 9 bases; junction bases outside the gene matches: 11.